This TCR beta chain derives from a study of T cells in Graves' hyperthyroidism and ophthalmopathy (dated 2019 in TCRdb). Background for the entire study: Peripheral blood was sampled at the time of initial diagnosis, prior to any treatment. For training and testing, the 100 or so patients in the discovery cohort were randomly divided in a 7:3 ratio. Following sampling, methimazole starting at 30 mg daily was given to hyperthyroidism patients, and high-dose intravenous methylprednisolone was given to ophthalmopathy patients. In roughly six Graves' hyperthyroidism patients, the study also compared T-cell repertoires from thyroid tissue with T-cell repertoires from blood. TCR Vbeta CDR3 sequencing of 130 to 150 peripheral blood samples (over 40 ophthalmopathy, over 70 hyperthyroidism and roughly 17 progressor patients) is reported in the paper. Prospective prediction of ophthalmopathy was tested in an independent validation cohort of 18 to 20 hyperthyroidism patients and 17 patients who later progressed to ophthalmopathy. TCR V-J signatures able to tell the groups apart were searched for in a discovery cohort of approximately 95 patients, of whom 40 to 45 had Graves' ophthalmopathy and roughly 57 had stable Graves' hyperthyroidism.

In the ophthalmopathy patients, disease was moderately to severely active, with a Clinical Activity Score of 3 or more, a NOSPECS grade of 4 or more, and a duration of less than 3 months. The study excluded patients with uncontrolled infections, other autoimmune diseases, pregnancy or lactation. Diagnoses were established on the basis of clinical symptoms, serum thyroxine and TRAb, thyroid ultrasound, and orbital computed tomography. Ficoll-Paque density gradient centrifugation was used to isolate PBMCs from around 10 ml of fresh peripheral blood. Total RNA was extracted using Trizol reagent, and RNA quality was assessed on an Agilent 2100 Bioanalyzer. A note on this clonotype: Its specific antigen is unknown. No clone much larger than this one lies a single base away; base qualities are absent.

Amplification of TCR beta CDR3 regions was carried out from RNA transcripts. For the first round of RT-PCR on the TCR CDR3, the HTBI primer set was used together with the Qiagen OneStep RT-PCR kit. Libraries were constructed in a second round of multiplex PCR, after which size selection and purification were carried out. Sequencing of the libraries was done on an Illumina HiSeq2000 using paired-end 100 bp reads. Turning to the authors' computational methods: Raw data were processed with SOAPnuke, discarding reads with adapters, uncalled bases, mean Phred below 15, or no exact constant-primer or identifier match. COPE v1.2.5 was used to merge high-quality paired reads, and clonotypes were defined as unique nucleotide sequences. Clonotypes were aligned to IMGT TRBV, TRBD and TRBJ reference segments using MiTCR v1.1. Analysis was restricted to V-J combinations with a frequency above 0.0001, which covered roughly 99% of repertoires. A TCS score was defined as the ratio between F50 (clonal expansion) and ExV (chaos), using BLOSUM62-based TCRdist between CDR3 peptides within each V-J. Welch's t-statistics and random forest reduced 514 V-J features to under 15, which were used in a naive Bayes classifier (R e1071). Clones were called with MiXCR by TCRdb after fastp trimmed the public reads at Q25, and only in-frame beta chains were retained. For every CDR3 protein sequence, its rows merge into one entry that carries the most common genes and DNA. TCRdb, not the original authors, processed these V and J calls. The sample contains approximately 600,000 distinct CDR3 sequences, around 20% of them found a single time. About 34% of the sample comes from the top ten.

What the research found in general, with its limitations: In validation, the model predicted progression to ophthalmopathy with approximately 71% sensitivity and approximately 78% specificity, a median of 6.5 months before onset. Ophthalmopathy was separated from stable hyperthyroidism by a 13 V-J signature model, with approximately 85% sensitivity and around 81% specificity obtained in cross-validation and 80%/75% obtained in testing. Most expanded thyroid clonotypes (frequency above 0.001) were also found in blood, which suggests that blood repertoires may mirror thyroid immune responses. No statistical method was used to fix the sample size in advance, and group allocation was not hidden from the investigators.

At the junction V is shortened by 8 bases and J by 5 bases, with 13 bases in between. The CDR3 sequence holds 13 residues, the cysteine and phenylalanine included. CDR3 DNA only is kept here, 39 bases in frame from base 1. The germline V gene provides CDR1 WSHSY and CDR2 SAAADI. In this chain, TRBV10-2 is recombined with TRBJ1-5; TRBD1 could be the D gene, as 5 bases match. The sequenced material came from blood. The source is a man younger than 45 with Graves' ophthalmopathy. The nucleotide sequence reads TGCGCCAGCGCCAGGGAGAACTATCAGCCCCAGCATTTT. This encodes CASARENYQPQHF.